These 5 T cell receptor beta chains came from one sample sequenced in a study of shared clonotypes between healthy human individuals. Sequencing used immunoSEQ multiplex PCR; TCRdb keeps in-frame clones, though not all of them. The sample contains 450,000 to 500,000 clones, more than 65% of which appear only once. Sequencing was performed on PBMCs. All receptors derive from a woman aged 40 to 50 in good health. Some clones in this sample may be carry-over from other donors' samples.

The chain recombines TRBV11-2 with TRBJ2-1; no firm D call. CDR1 SGHAT and CDR2 FQNNGV come from the germline V gene. Trimming stripped 0 bases from V and 8 bases from J, with 14 bases between. This CDR3 region has 15 residues. The CDR3 loop reads CASSLDRSGPHEQFF. CDR3 DNA sequence: TGTGCCAGCAGCTTAGATCGTTCGGGTCCCCATGAGCAGTTCTTC.

The gene calls are TRBV19 and TRBJ1-4; D ambiguous. The CDR3 extends over 14 amino acids. The V end lost 7 bases, the J end lost 6 bases, and 15 bases lay between the germline ends. The germline CDR1 and CDR2 sequences are LNHDA and SQIVND (reference sequence). The CDR3 region is CASTGNWPYEKLFF. The CDR3 DNA sequence: TGTGCCAGTACCGGGAATTGGCCCTATGAAAAACTGTTTTTT.

Written as DNA, the CDR3 is TGTGCCATCAGTGGACTAGCGGGAGTCCTCGAGCAGTACTTC. This gives the protein CAISGLAGVLEQYF. The genes are TRBV10-3 and TRBJ2-7; 12 bases agree with TRBD2. The ends lost 4 bases at V and 6 bases at J; junction bases unmatched: 4. Germline lookup yields CDR1 ENHRY and CDR2 SYGVKD. The CDR3 runs to 14 residues.

The count of this clone is one. A read error is likely here: a far larger clone is one base away. This chain connects TRBV28 to TRBJ1-3; D call uncertain. Per the germline V gene, CDR1 is MDHEN and CDR2 is SYDVKM. CDR3 size: 13 residues. Deletions cut 3 bases from V and 0 bases from J, with 3 bases between. This CDR3 is CASSFASGNTIYF. Here the CDR3 DNA reads TGTGCCAGCAGTTTCGCCTCTGGAAACACCATATATTTT.

In the case of this clone: A much larger clone is a single base away; this may be a read error. Other nucleotide sequences in the sample specify the same CDR3. The J gene is TRBJ2-1, the V gene TRBV28; D may be TRBD1 or TRBD2 (5 bases each). Germline CDR1 reads MDHEN; CDR2 reads SYDVKM. The CDR3 runs 14 residues. CDR3 region: CASSLSHGAAPQFF. The CDR3, as DNA: TGTGCCAGTAGTTTATCTCACGGGGCAGCTCCACAGTTCTTC.